Listed below are T cell receptor beta chains from one sample, sequenced in a study of blood T cell repertoires in COVID-19. Clones were read by immunoSEQ multiplex PCR, and TCRdb kept only the in-frame ones, dropping some. The sample includes 350,000 to 400,000 clones, roughly 89% seen only once; the top ten take around 7%. Sequenced input: peripheral blood. All receptors derive from a man between 18 and 35 years old with active or convalescent COVID-19. Each CDR3 is given with its conserved first and last residue. A D gene is named only where the DNA matches it firmly. Clone sizes are given selectively: once, few, many, or a class where the clone is expanded.

V gene	J gene	D gene	clone size	CDR3 DNA	CDR3 protein
TRBV6-2/TRBV6-3	TRBJ1-2	TRBD1	few	TGTGCCAGCAGTGCGACAGGGGGCGCGGAAGGCTACACCTTC	CASSATGGAEGYTF
TRBV27	TRBJ2-5	TRBD1	NA	TGTGCCAGCAGTTCCGGGACAGGGGTGCAGACCCAGTACTTC	CASSSGTGVQTQYF
TRBV4-1	TRBJ2-7	NA	NA	TGCGCCAGCAGCCAAGGGTTCGTGGGAGACCCGACGTCGCAGTACTTC	CASSQGFVGDPTSQYF
TRBV4-1	TRBJ2-7	TRBD1	NA	TGCGCCAGCAGCCACGTGGGACAGGGCTCCTACGAGCAGTACTTC	CASSHVGQGSYEQYF
TRBV14	TRBJ1-2	TRBD1	NA	TGTGCCAGCAGCCAAGTTGGTCGGGGACAGGGCTATGGCTACACCTTC	CASSQVGRGQGYGYTF
TRBV28	TRBJ1-2	NA	NA	TGTGCCAGCAGTTCCTTTTTCAACGGGGAACATTATGGCTACACCTTC	CASSSFFNGEHYGYTF
TRBV19	TRBJ2-1	TRBD2	NA	TGTGCCAGTATTCCTAGCGGGAGCTCCTACAATGAGCAGTTCTTC	CASIPSGSSYNEQFF
TRBV19	TRBJ2-2	TRBD1	NA	TGTGCCAGTAGTATAGGGGACAGAGACACCGGGGAGCTGTTTTTT	CASSIGDRDTGELFF
TRBV6-4	TRBJ2-2	TRBD2	NA	TGTGCCAACCGACTAGCGGGGGGGCTATACACCGGGGAGCTGTTTTTT	CANRLAGGLYTGELFF
TRBV6-5	TRBJ1-1	NA	once	TGTGCCAGCAGTTACCGGGTTAACTCGGCCGAAGCTTTCTTT	CASSYRVNSAEAFF
TRBV6-2/TRBV6-3	TRBJ1-6	NA	NA	TGTGCCAGCAGTTACTCGAATCTGGCCAGGGGAAATTCACCCCTCCACTTT	CASSYSNLARGNSPLHF
TRBV18	TRBJ1-1	TRBD1	few	TGTGCCAGCTCACTACAGGGGGCAGGGACTGAAGCTTTCTTT	CASSLQGAGTEAFF
TRBV4-1	TRBJ2-7	TRBD2	NA	TGCGCCAGCAGCCAAGACGATAGCGGGAGGAACGAGCAGTACTTC	CASSQDDSGRNEQYF
TRBV4-2	TRBJ1-2	NA	NA	TGTGCCAGCACTCCGGGTAACTATGGCTACACCTTC	CASTPGNYGYTF
TRBV2	TRBJ2-2	TRBD2	few	TGTGCCAGCAGGCGGGCGGGAGCGAACACCGGGGAGCTGTTTTTT	CASRRAGANTGELFF
TRBV7-8	TRBJ2-1	TRBD2	once	TGTGCCAGCAGCGATGGGACTAGTGGGCTCTCCTACAATGAGCAGTTCTTC	CASSDGTSGLSYNEQFF
TRBV29-1	TRBJ2-1	NA	NA	TGCAGCGTTGAAGGGTCAGCGGGCGCACTACATTACAATGAGCAGTTCTTC	CSVEGSAGALHYNEQFF
TRBV6-5	TRBJ1-6	NA	NA	TGTGCCAGCAGTTATTCCGGTCAGGTCTATAATTCACCCCTCCACTTT	CASSYSGQVYNSPLHF
TRBV2	TRBJ2-7	NA	NA	TGTGCCAGCAGTGGGAGGCTAGCCCTTTCCTACGAGCAGTACTTC	CASSGRLALSYEQYF
TRBV7-2	TRBJ2-1	TRBD2	NA	TGTGCCAGCAGCCCCGGTGGGCGAACTAGCGGGGGGGTCGATGAGCAGTTCTTC	CASSPGGRTSGGVDEQFF
TRBV2	TRBJ1-2	TRBD1	NA	TGTGCCAGCAGTCCACAGGGGGGCATCTATGGCTACACCTTC	CASSPQGGIYGYTF
TRBV6-5	TRBJ1-5	NA	NA	TGTGCCAGCAGTTACTCGAATCCAGGGATCGGACAGCCCCAGCATTTT	CASSYSNPGIGQPQHF
TRBV28	TRBJ2-3	NA	NA	TGTGCCACCATTCATCCCAACACAGATACGCAGTATTTT	CATIHPNTDTQYF
TRBV5-6	TRBJ2-7	NA	once	TGTGCCAGCAGCTCCATCTACGAGCAGTACTTC	CASSSIYEQYF
TRBV18	TRBJ1-6	TRBD1	once	TGTGCCAGCTCACCACCGACGGCAGGGGGTTATTCACCCCTCCACTTT	CASSPPTAGGYSPLHF
TRBV7-9	TRBJ1-2	TRBD1	NA	TGTGCCAGCAGCTTAGAACAGGGGGTTAATGGCTACACCTTC	CASSLEQGVNGYTF
TRBV6-2/TRBV6-3	TRBJ2-5	NA	NA	TGTGCCAGCAGTTACAGCTCTGGAGAGACCCAGTACTTC	CASSYSSGETQYF
TRBV6-1	TRBJ1-4	NA	NA	TGTGCCAGCAGTGAAACGGGGCAGGGAGGGGAAAAACTGTTTTTT	CASSETGQGGEKLFF
TRBV7-2	TRBJ2-7	TRBD2	NA	TGTGCCAGCAGCCCACATGAGCCGCGGGGGTACGAGCAGTACTTC	CASSPHEPRGYEQYF
TRBV28	TRBJ1-5	NA	NA	TGTGCCAGCAGTACGGACGGGCGGGATGGGCCCCAGCATTTT	CASSTDGRDGPQHF
TRBV5-1	TRBJ1-2	NA	NA	TGCGCCAGCAGCTTGGACCGAGTCACTTCCGATGGCTACACCTTC	CASSLDRVTSDGYTF
TRBV11-2	TRBJ1-2	TRBD1	NA	TGTGCCAGCAGCCTCTCCCCGGACAGGCCGAACTATGGCTACACCTTC	CASSLSPDRPNYGYTF
TRBV5-1	TRBJ2-5	NA	NA	TGCGCCAGCAGCCTAACAGGAGAAGAGACCCAGTACTTC	CASSLTGEETQYF
TRBV19	TRBJ1-2	NA	NA	TGTGCCACCTTCGACAGACCTAACTATGGCTACACCTTC	CATFDRPNYGYTF
TRBV19	TRBJ1-2	NA	NA	TGTGCCAGTAGTATCGGTGGGGGCAACTATGGCTACACCTTC	CASSIGGGNYGYTF
TRBV10-3	TRBJ1-4	NA	once	TGTGCCATCATGGAGGGGGGGAGTGAAAAACTGTTTTTT	CAIMEGGSEKLFF
TRBV4-1	TRBJ1-4	TRBD1	few	TGCGCCAGCAGCCCAAGCCCCGGGACAGAGAATGAAAAACTGTTTTTT	CASSPSPGTENEKLFF
TRBV5-4	TRBJ2-2	NA	few	TGTGCCAGCAGCACTAAAAACACCGGGGAGCTGTTTTTT	CASSTKNTGELFF
TRBV9	TRBJ1-2	NA	NA	TGTGCCAGCAGCGTCGCTCCGGGGGAGGTCTATGGCTACACCTTC	CASSVAPGEVYGYTF
TRBV19	TRBJ2-3	NA	NA	TGTGCCAGTAGTATAGACCCCCCCGACAGGACAACTTCTAGCACAGATACGCAGTATTTT	CASSIDPPDRTTSSTDTQYF
TRBV5-5	TRBJ1-1	NA	NA	TGTGCCAGCAGCTTGCAGACACCTGAAGCTTTCTTT	CASSLQTPEAFF
TRBV7-3	TRBJ2-1	NA	NA	TGTGCCAGCAGCCCACGACTAGGGACCTACAATGAGCAGTTCTTC	CASSPRLGTYNEQFF
TRBV28	TRBJ1-2	NA	NA	TGTGCCAGCTCCCGGGACTCCTATGGCTACACCTTC	CASSRDSYGYTF
TRBV7-2	TRBJ1-2	NA	NA	TGTGCCAGCAGCTTAGACAGGGTAGACTATGGCTACACCTTC	CASSLDRVDYGYTF
TRBV7-9	TRBJ1-2	NA	few	TGTGCCAGCATGGGACATTCGAGCTATGGCTACACCTTC	CASMGHSSYGYTF
TRBV6-5	TRBJ1-5	NA	few	TGTGCCAGCCAGGGGTCGGGGAATCAGCCCCAGCATTTT	CASQGSGNQPQHF
TRBV24-1	TRBJ2-2	NA	NA	TGTGCCACCAGGTCAGGGCCCACCGGGGAGCTGTTTTTT	CATRSGPTGELFF
TRBV10-3	TRBJ2-1	TRBD2	NA	TGTGCCATCAAAACTAGCGGGGGAAACAATGAGCAGTTCTTC	CAIKTSGGNNEQFF
TRBV25-1	TRBJ1-2	NA	NA	TGTGCCAGCAGTGAACAGGGATCATCAGAGTATGGCTACACCTTC	CASSEQGSSEYGYTF
TRBV2	TRBJ2-3	TRBD2	NA	TGTGCCAGCAGTGAAATAGCGGGAGGTTTGAGAGATACGCAGTATTTT	CASSEIAGGLRDTQYF
TRBV19	TRBJ2-1	NA	NA	TGTGCCAGTAGTATTAGCCAGGGGTACGATGAGCAGTTCTTC	CASSISQGYDEQFF
TRBV5-6	TRBJ1-4	TRBD1	NA	TGTGCCAGCAGCTTGGCGGGGACAGGGGTCGAAAAACTGTTTTTT	CASSLAGTGVEKLFF
TRBV6-5	TRBJ1-1	TRBD1	few	TGTGCCAGCAGAACAAGACAGGGTCGGAACACTGAAGCTTTCTTT	CASRTRQGRNTEAFF